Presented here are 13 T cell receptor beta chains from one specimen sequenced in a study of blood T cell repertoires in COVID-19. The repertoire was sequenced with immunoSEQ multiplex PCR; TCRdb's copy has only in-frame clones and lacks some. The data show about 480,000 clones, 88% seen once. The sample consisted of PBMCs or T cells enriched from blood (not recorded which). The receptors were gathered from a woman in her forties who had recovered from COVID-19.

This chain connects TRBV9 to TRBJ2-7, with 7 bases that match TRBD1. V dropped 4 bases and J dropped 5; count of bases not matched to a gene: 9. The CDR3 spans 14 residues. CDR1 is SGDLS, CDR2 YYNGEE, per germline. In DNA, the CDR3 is TGTGCCAGCAGCTCAACGGACAGGTCTAACGAGCAGTACTTC. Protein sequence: CASSSTDRSNEQYF.

The CDR3 here is CASSPPRGRTEAFF. Written as DNA, the CDR3 is TGTGCCAGCAGTCCCCCGCGGGGGAGGACTGAAGCTTTCTTT. The chain links TRBV6-6 to TRBJ1-1; maybe TRBD1 (5 bases). In germline, CDR1 is MNHNY, CDR2 SVGAGI (reference sequence). CDR3 length: 14 amino acids. V lost 5 bases and J lost 5, with 15 bases in between.

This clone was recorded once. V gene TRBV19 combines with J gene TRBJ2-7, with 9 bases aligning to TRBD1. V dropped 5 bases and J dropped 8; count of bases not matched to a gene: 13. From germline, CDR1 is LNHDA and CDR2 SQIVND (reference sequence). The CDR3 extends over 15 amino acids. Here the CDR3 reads CASSETWTGDTKQYF. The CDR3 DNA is TGTGCCAGTAGTGAGACCTGGACAGGGGATACGAAGCAGTACTTC.

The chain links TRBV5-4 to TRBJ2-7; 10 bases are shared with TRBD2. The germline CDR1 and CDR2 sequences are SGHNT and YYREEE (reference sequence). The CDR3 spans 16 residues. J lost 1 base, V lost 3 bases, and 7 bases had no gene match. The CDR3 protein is CASSSLRTSGSYEQYF. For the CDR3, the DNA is TGTGCCAGCAGCTCCTTGCGGACTAGCGGTTCCTACGAGCAGTACTTC.

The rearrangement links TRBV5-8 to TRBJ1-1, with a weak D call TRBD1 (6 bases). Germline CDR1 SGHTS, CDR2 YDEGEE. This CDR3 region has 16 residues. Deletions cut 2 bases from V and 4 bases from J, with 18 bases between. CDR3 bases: TGTGCCAGCAGCTTTGTAACAGGGAGAGGGAGCACTGAAGCTTTCTTT. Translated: CASSFVTGRGSTEAFF.

The CDR3 loop reads CASGEGVTEAFF. The CDR3 bases are TGTGCCAGCGGGGAGGGAGTGACTGAAGCTTTCTTT. The chain joins TRBV2 to TRBJ1-1; D uncertain. The germline CDR1 and CDR2 sequences are SNHLY and FYNNEI. Trimming removed 8 bases at V and 5 bases at J, with 12 bases between. The CDR3 contains 12 residues.

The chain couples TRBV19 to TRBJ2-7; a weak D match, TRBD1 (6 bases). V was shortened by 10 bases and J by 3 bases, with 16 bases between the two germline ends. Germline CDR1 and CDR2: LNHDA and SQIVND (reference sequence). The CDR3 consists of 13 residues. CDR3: CATKGHANYEQYF. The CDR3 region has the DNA TGTGCCACCAAGGGACACGCAAACTACGAGCAGTACTTC.

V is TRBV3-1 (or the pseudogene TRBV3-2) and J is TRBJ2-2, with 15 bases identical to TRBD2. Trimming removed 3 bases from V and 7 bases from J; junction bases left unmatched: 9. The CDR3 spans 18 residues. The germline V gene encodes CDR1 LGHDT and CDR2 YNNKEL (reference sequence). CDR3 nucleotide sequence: TGTGCCAGCAGCCACGGACTAGCGGGAGGGCCGAGGAACGGGGAGCTGTTTTTT. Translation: CASSHGLAGGPRNGELFF.

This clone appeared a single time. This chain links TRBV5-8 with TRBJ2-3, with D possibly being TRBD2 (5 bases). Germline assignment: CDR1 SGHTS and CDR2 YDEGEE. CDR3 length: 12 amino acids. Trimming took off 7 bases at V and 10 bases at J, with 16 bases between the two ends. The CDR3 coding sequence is TGTGCCAGCCTGGGAGTGGGTGTCGCGCAGTATTTT. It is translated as CASLGVGVAQYF.

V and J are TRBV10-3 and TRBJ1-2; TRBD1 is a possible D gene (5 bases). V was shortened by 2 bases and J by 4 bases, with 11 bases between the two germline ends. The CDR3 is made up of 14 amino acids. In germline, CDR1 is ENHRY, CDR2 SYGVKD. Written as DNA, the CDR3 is TGTGCCATCAGTGAGGACAGTTACCTCTATGGCTACACCTTC. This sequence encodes CAISEDSYLYGYTF.

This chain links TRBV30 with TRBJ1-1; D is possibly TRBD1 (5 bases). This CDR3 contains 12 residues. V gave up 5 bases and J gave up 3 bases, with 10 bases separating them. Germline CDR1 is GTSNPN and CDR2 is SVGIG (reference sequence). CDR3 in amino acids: CAWARQYTEAFF. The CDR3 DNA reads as TGTGCCTGGGCCAGACAGTACACTGAAGCTTTCTTT.

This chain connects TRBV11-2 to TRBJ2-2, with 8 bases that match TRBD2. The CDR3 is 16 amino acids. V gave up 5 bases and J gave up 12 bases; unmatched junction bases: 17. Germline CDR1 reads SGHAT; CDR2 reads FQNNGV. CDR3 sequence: CASSLRGTGGGRKLFF. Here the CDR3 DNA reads TGTGCCAGCAGCCTCAGGGGAACGGGTGGCGGGAGGAAGCTGTTTTTT.

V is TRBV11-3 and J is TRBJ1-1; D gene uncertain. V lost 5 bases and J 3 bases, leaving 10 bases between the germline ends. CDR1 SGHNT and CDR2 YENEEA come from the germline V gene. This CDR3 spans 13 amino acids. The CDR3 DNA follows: TGTGCCAGCAGCCAAGACGGGTACACTGAAGCTTTCTTT. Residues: CASSQDGYTEAFF.